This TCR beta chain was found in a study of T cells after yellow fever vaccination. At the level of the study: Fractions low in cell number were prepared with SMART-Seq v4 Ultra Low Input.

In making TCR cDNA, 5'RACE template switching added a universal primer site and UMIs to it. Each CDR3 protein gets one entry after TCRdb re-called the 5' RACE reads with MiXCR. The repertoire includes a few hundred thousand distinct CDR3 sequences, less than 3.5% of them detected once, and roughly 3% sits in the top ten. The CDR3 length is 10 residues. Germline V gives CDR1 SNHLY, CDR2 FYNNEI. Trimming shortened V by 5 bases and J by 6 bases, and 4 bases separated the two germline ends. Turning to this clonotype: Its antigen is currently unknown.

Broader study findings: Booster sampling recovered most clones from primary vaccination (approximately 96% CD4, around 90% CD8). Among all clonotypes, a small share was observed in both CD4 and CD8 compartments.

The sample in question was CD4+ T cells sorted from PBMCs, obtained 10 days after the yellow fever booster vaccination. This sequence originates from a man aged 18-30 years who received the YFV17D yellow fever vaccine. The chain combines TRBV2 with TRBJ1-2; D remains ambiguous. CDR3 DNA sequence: TGTGCCAGCAGTTACAATGGCTACACCTTC. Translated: CASSYNGYTF.